This record concerns one TCR beta chain sequence. The CDR3 totals 16 residues. The trim removed 6 bases at V and 5 bases at J, leaving 12 bases unmatched. Germline V gene sequence: CDR1 MNHEY, CDR2 SMNVEV (reference sequence). Per the authors' pipeline: Amplifying reference gene primers gave estimates of nucleated cell counts. TCRdb's table, derived via immunoSEQ multiplex PCR, lists solely in-frame clones and lacks some. Clone size and the V and J calls come from that table; the DNA yielded D and trimming. This repertoire shows around 200,000 clones, 83% found once; its top ten account for roughly 2.9%. This record comes from a study of blood T cell repertoires in COVID-19. Across the whole study: T cells, B-cell-depleted T cells, or PBMCs provided the cDNA or gDNA that served as material.

The TCR comes from a man aged 50 to 59 with active or convalescent COVID-19. This chain connects TRBV27 to TRBJ2-1; 8 bases agree with TRBD2. Source material: peripheral blood. The CDR3 spells CASSRGGAGGNNEQFF. Here the CDR3 DNA reads TGTGCCAGCAGCCGAGGAGGGGCGGGAGGAAACAATGAGCAGTTCTTC.